Presented here are 31 T cell receptor beta chains from one specimen sequenced in a study of T cell repertoires in cytomegalovirus infection. TCRdb reanalysed the reads using MiXCR and keeps one entry per CDR3 protein. The sample has 150,000 to 200,000 distinct CDR3 sequences, about 15% seen once. Sequencing was carried out using PBMCs. The receptor source for this set is a human donor in good health (CMV status not recorded). Some clones in this sample may be carry-over from other donors' samples.

About this clonotype itself: The junction does not match germline at one end; this may be a read error. This chain joins TRBV7-7 and TRBJ2-2; weak D call: TRBD1 (6 bases). Looked up from germline, CDR1 is SSHAT and CDR2 is FNYEAQ (reference sequence). CDR3 length: 17 amino acids. CDR3 residues: CASSPRDRTSGTGELFF. CDR3 sequence (DNA): TGTGCTAGCAGCCCACGAGACAGGACCTCTGGGACCGGGGAGCTGTTTTTT.

This clonotype was recorded many times. The rearrangement uses TRBV7-8 and TRBJ1-6; D is undetermined. CDR1 is SGHVS, CDR2 FQNEAQ, per germline. The CDR3 runs to 18 residues. Trimming took 1 base from V and 0 from J, leaving 13 bases between them. CDR3 nucleotides: TGTGCCAGCAGCTTAGAATCGGGCGGGAGCTCCTATAATTCACCCCTCCACTTT. Encoded protein: CASSLESGGSSYNSPLHF.

This clonotype came up a few times. CDR3 loop: CASSYSEETQYF. CDR3 nucleotides: TGTGCCAGCAGTTACTCGGAGGAGACCCAGTACTTC. V and J are TRBV6-2 or TRBV6-3 and TRBJ2-5; D remains ambiguous. V was shortened by 0 bases and J by 5 bases, with 4 bases between the two germline ends. The CDR3 has 12 amino acids. CDR1 MNHEY and CDR2 SVGEGT come from the germline V gene.

At least ten counts were recorded for this clonotype. This rearrangement joins TRBV7-2 to TRBJ2-2; 11 bases are shared with TRBD2. Germline CDR1 and CDR2: SGHTA and FQGNSA. The CDR3 contains 18 residues. J gave up 7 bases and V 1 base, and 11 bases lay outside the gene matches. The CDR3 sequence is CASSLGVLAGASDGELFF. CDR3 coding DNA: TGTGCCAGCAGCTTAGGGGTACTAGCGGGAGCTTCGGACGGGGAGCTGTTTTTT.

This clonotype has a count of ten or more. V usage is TRBV7-2 and J usage is TRBJ2-1; 7 nucleotides match TRBD2. The CDR3 is 14 residues long. Germline V lookup: CDR1 SGHTA, CDR2 FQGNSA. V lost 6 bases, J lost 3 bases, and 5 bases stayed unmatched. The CDR3 region is CASRERDRYNEQFF. In nucleotides, the CDR3 is TGTGCCAGCAGGGAGCGGGATCGCTACAATGAGCAGTTCTTC.

V is TRBV29-1 and J is TRBJ2-1; 9 bases are a match to TRBD2. V was pared by 7 bases and J by 2 bases, with 9 bases of the junction left unmatched. This CDR3 has 15 residues. Germline CDR1 reads SQVTM; CDR2 reads ANQGSEA. The CDR3 sequence: CSAQTSGFTYNEQFF. The CDR3 DNA sequence: TGCAGCGCTCAAACTAGCGGGTTTACCTACAATGAGCAGTTCTTC.

The rearrangement links TRBV7-9 to TRBJ2-3; TRBD2 matches at 11 bases. CDR1 SEHNR and CDR2 FQNEAQ come from the germline V gene (reference sequence). CDR3 length equals 13 residues. J was trimmed by 12 bases and V by 5 bases; bases with no gene match: 7. The CDR3 is CASSPVLAGVQYF. CDR3 in DNA: TGTGCCAGCAGCCCCGTACTAGCGGGGGTACAGTATTTT.

V gene TRBV4-1 combines with J gene TRBJ1-2; 8 bases line up with TRBD1. Germline V lookup: CDR1 MGHRA, CDR2 YSYEKL. The CDR3 has 16 residues. V trimming: 0 bases; J trimming: 3 bases; junction bases outside the gene matches: 6. This CDR3 reads CASSQDRGQDYYGYTF. CDR3 nucleotide sequence: TGCGCCAGCAGCCAAGATCGGGGACAGGACTACTATGGCTACACCTTC.

This clonotype has more than one count but fewer than ten. This rearrangement joins TRBV15 to TRBJ2-5; TRBD2 agrees at 10 bases. The V and J ends lost 3 bases and 1 base, in that order; junction bases with no gene match: 8. Germline lookup yields CDR1 LNHNV and CDR2 YYDKDF (reference sequence). CDR3 length: 17 residues. CDR3 bases: TGTGCCACCAGCAGCGCTAGCGGGGGCCTGGCCCAAGAGACCCAGTACTTC. Translating it yields CATSSASGGLAQETQYF.

The chain is built from TRBV6-6 and TRBJ1-5; 10 nucleotides match TRBD1. V shed 7 bases and J 2 bases; nucleotides not matched to a gene: 5. Germline V gene lookup returns CDR1 MNHNY and CDR2 SVGAGI (reference sequence). This CDR3 contains 15 residues. The CDR3 spells CASKGQGMGNQPQHF. The CDR3 DNA is TGTGCCAGCAAGGGACAGGGGATGGGCAATCAGCCCCAGCATTTT.

CDR3: CASSPWDINYEQYF. CDR3 coding DNA: TGTGCCAGCAGCCCTTGGGACATAAACTACGAGCAGTACTTC. The chain links TRBV7-6 to TRBJ2-7, with D maybe TRBD1 (6 bases). Trimming took 5 bases from V and 3 from J, leaving 14 bases between them. Looked up from germline, CDR1 is SGHVS and CDR2 is FNYEAQ. The length of the CDR3 is 14 residues.

In this sample, this clonotype turned up many times. The chain combines TRBV10-3 with TRBJ2-2, with D unresolved. V shed 0 bases and J shed 1 base, with 6 bases lying between them. The CDR3 runs 15 residues. Germline V gene lookup returns CDR1 ENHRY and CDR2 SYGVKD. DNA of the CDR3: TGTGCCATCAGTGAGTCCAACCTGAACACCGGGGAGCTGTTTTTT. This sequence encodes CAISESNLNTGELFF.

This clonotype was detected a few times. The J gene is TRBJ2-7, the V gene TRBV28, with 13 bases lining up with TRBD2. This CDR3 region has 17 residues. V was clipped by 4 bases and J by 0 bases; unmatched bases: 6. Germline V gene data show CDR1 as MDHEN and CDR2 as SYDVKM. Written as DNA, the CDR3 is TGTGCCAGCAGTTCCCCGGGACTAGCGGGACTCTCCTACGAGCAGTACTTC. As protein: CASSSPGLAGLSYEQYF.

In its sample, this clonotype was seen many times. V and J are TRBV29-1 and TRBJ1-1, with 8 bases lining up with TRBD1. V lost 8 bases, J lost 2 bases, and 4 bases stayed unmatched. This CDR3 spans 12 amino acids. Germline V gives CDR1 SQVTM, CDR2 ANQGSEA. The CDR3 loop is CSSDRGNTEAFF. CDR3 nucleotide sequence: TGCAGCTCTGACAGGGGAAACACTGAAGCTTTCTTT.

The V call is TRBV20-1, the J call TRBJ2-1; no clear D gene. Germline-derived CDR1 and CDR2 are DFQATT and SNEGSKA (reference sequence). There are 13 residues in the CDR3. Trimming shortened V by 3 bases and J by 8 bases, and 14 bases separated the two germline ends. DNA of the CDR3: TGCAGTGCTAGTCCCCCCCAAGTCGATGAGCAGTTCTTC. Translating gives CSASPPQVDEQFF.

This chain uses TRBV7-2 with TRBJ2-4; weak D call: TRBD2 (6 bases). V lost 5 bases, J lost 1 base, and 6 bases lay in between. The CDR3 totals 13 residues. Per the germline V gene, CDR1 is SGHTA and CDR2 is FQGNSA. The CDR3 loop reads CASSRGAKNIQYF. As DNA, the CDR3 is TGTGCCAGCAGCCGGGGGGCCAAAAACATTCAGTACTTC.

This clonotype was recorded at least ten times. The chain employs TRBV7-6 and TRBJ1-1; D ambiguous. Trimming left V 1 base short and J 4 bases short, with 10 bases between. This CDR3 is 14 amino acids long. Germline V gives CDR1 SGHVS, CDR2 FNYEAQ. The DNA for the CDR3 is TGTGCCAGCAGCTTAGAACGGGGTATCACTGAAGCTTTCTTT. It is translated as CASSLERGITEAFF.

The chain carries TRBV20-1 and TRBJ2-7; D unclear. CDR1 and CDR2 (germline): DFQATT, SNEGSKA (reference sequence). V lost 0 bases and J lost 4, with 4 bases in between. The CDR3 totals 11 residues. CDR3 coding DNA: TGCAGTGCTAGAGAGTATTACGAGCAGTACTTC. Its protein is CSAREYYEQYF.

This clonotype occurred a few times. The chain is built from TRBV18 and TRBJ2-2; possible D gene TRBD2, 5 bases. The V end was cut by 3 bases, the J end by 6 bases, with 11 bases between. CDR1 and CDR2 from the germline V gene are KGHSH and LQKENI. The CDR3 runs to 14 residues. The CDR3: CASSPTREPGELFF. The CDR3 DNA reads TGTGCCAGCTCACCTACAAGGGAGCCCGGGGAGCTGTTTTTT.

As for this clonotype: A much larger clone lies one base from this, so it may be a read error. V gene TRBV2 combines with J gene TRBJ2-5; possible D gene TRBD1, 6 bases. Germline assignment: CDR1 SNHLY and CDR2 FYNNEI. The CDR3 runs to 13 residues. The CDR3 loop is CASTRDTQETLYF. DNA of the CDR3: TGTGCCAGCACCCGGGACACTCAAGAGACCCTGTACTTC. Variable domain in full (rest from reference TRBV2 and TRBJ2-5): EPEVTQTPSHQVTQMGQEVILRCVPISNHLYFYWYRQILGQKVEFLVSFYNNEISEKSEIFDDQFSVERPDGSNFTLKIRSTKLEDSAMYFCASTRDTQETLYFGPGTRLLVL.

The table lists this clonotype with many counts. V is TRBV28 and J is TRBJ2-1, with a possible D match to TRBD2 (5 bases). The CDR3 is made up of 15 amino acids. Trimming removed 6 bases at V and 8 bases at J, with 20 bases between. Looked up from germline, CDR1 is MDHEN and CDR2 is SYDVKM. CDR3 amino acids: CASSTRPPSRDEQFF. As DNA, the CDR3 is TGTGCCAGCAGCACTAGGCCCCCGAGCCGTGATGAGCAGTTCTTC.

This clonotype was counted many times. V gene TRBV4-2 combines with J gene TRBJ2-6; D is undetermined. Per the germline V gene, CDR1 is LGHNA and CDR2 is YNFKEQ. Trimming stripped 1 base from V and 6 bases from J, with 16 bases between. The CDR3 loop spans 17 amino acids. The CDR3 region is CASSQVPGSSEANVLTF. The DNA of the CDR3 is TGTGCCAGCAGCCAAGTGCCCGGATCCAGCGAGGCCAACGTCCTGACTTTC.

This clonotype was recorded a few times. The chain carries TRBV18 and TRBJ2-5; a possible D gene is TRBD1 (6 bases). Trimming pared 4 bases from V and 1 base from J, leaving 16 bases between. Per germline, CDR1 KGHSH and CDR2 LQKENI. The CDR3 loop spans 16 amino acids. The chain's CDR3 is CASSRGQVVGQETQYF. Written as DNA, the CDR3 is TGTGCCAGCTCACGGGGACAAGTCGTCGGCCAAGAGACCCAGTACTTC.

This clonotype showed up many times. This sequence joins TRBV6-2 or TRBV6-3 and TRBJ2-6; a possible D gene is TRBD2 (6 bases). The CDR3 runs to 15 residues. Germline V gene sequence: CDR1 MNHEY, CDR2 SVGEGT. The V gene lost 7 bases and the J gene lost 2 bases, with 12 bases spanning the gap. This chain's CDR3 is CASKYGGTGANVLTF. In DNA form, the CDR3 reads TGTGCCAGCAAATACGGAGGGACTGGGGCCAACGTCCTGACTTTC.

The rearrangement joins TRBV27 to TRBJ2-1, with 10 bases that match TRBD2. With 4 bases clipped from V and 5 bases from J, the junction kept 2 bases outside the gene matches. The germline V gene encodes CDR1 MNHEY and CDR2 SMNVEV (reference sequence). The CDR3 has 14 amino acids. CDR3 in DNA: TGTGCCAGCAGTTGGACTAGCGGCAACAATGAGCAGTTCTTC. Translating it yields CASSWTSGNNEQFF.

J is TRBJ1-3 and V is TRBV5-6; TRBD1 matches at 9 bases. Germline CDR1 and CDR2: SGHDT and YYEEEE. This CDR3 comprises 16 residues. V was clipped by 3 bases and J by 2 bases; unmatched bases: 6. The CDR3 nucleotides are TGTGCCAGCAGCTCCCTCCGGGACAGGGCTGGAAACACCATATATTTT. Its translation: CASSSLRDRAGNTIYF.

This clonotype has ten or more counts. A read error may produce the germline difference seen at one junction end. The chain couples TRBV7-2 to TRBJ2-7, with D hard to call. This CDR3 has 13 residues. CDR1 is SGHTA and CDR2 is FQGNSA in the germline V gene. The CDR3 spells CASSSPSRNHQTF. CDR3 sequence (DNA): TGTGCCAGCAGCTCCCCGAGCCGGAACCACCAGACCTTC.

The chain employs TRBV20-1 and TRBJ2-2, with no clear D. Germline V gives CDR1 DFQATT, CDR2 SNEGSKA (reference sequence). There are 14 residues in the CDR3. Trimming took off 0 bases at V and 4 bases at J, with 9 bases between the two ends. For the CDR3, the DNA is TGCAGTGCTAGAGATCAGTGGACCACCGGGGAGCTGTTTTTT. Translation: CSARDQWTTGELFF.

The rearrangement uses TRBV5-6 and TRBJ2-7, with a tentative D call TRBD2 (6 bases). V was trimmed by 4 bases and J by 0 bases, leaving 17 bases between them. The CDR3 sequence is 16 residues long. Germline V lookup: CDR1 SGHDT, CDR2 YYEEEE. CDR3 in DNA: TGTGCCAGCAGCCCCTCGACACGGACTAACTCCTACGAGCAGTACTTC. It codes for CASSPSTRTNSYEQYF.

CDR3 coding DNA: TGCGCCAGCAGCTTTGGGACAGCACTTAATGAAAAACTGTTTTTT. It translates to CASSFGTALNEKLFF. The chain couples TRBV4-3 to TRBJ1-4, with 7 positions matching TRBD1. The V gene end was trimmed by 5 bases and the J gene end by 4 bases; junction bases not matched to a gene: 7. Per germline, CDR1 LGHNA and CDR2 YSLEER. The CDR3 consists of 15 residues.

This clonotype was detected ten times or more. V usage is TRBV6-5 and J usage is TRBJ1-1; D not certain. This CDR3 is built from 13 residues. Germline lookup yields CDR1 MNHEY and CDR2 SVGAGI. Between the trimmed V and J ends, which lost 8 bases and 1 base, there was a span of 11 bases. The CDR3 region is CASSLPGNTEAFF. The CDR3 DNA reads as TGTGCCAGCTCCCTTCCGGGGAACACTGAAGCTTTCTTT.